These 14 T cell receptor beta chains originate from one sample sequenced in a study of Ad26.COV2.S vaccination and SARS-CoV-2 variants. Noted treatment: roughly 20 received Ad26.COV2.S at low or high dose, single or two shots; about 5 received placebo; per-sample allocation not given. Sampling was performed 63 days after the first vaccine or placebo injection. Measured with immunoSEQ multiplex PCR; TCRdb has only the in-frame clones, and not every one. The profile shows 350,000 to 500,000 clones, 90% of them singletons. The sample here was peripheral blood, taken in a trial of Ad26.COV2.S vaccine versus placebo. These receptors were obtained from a person between 18 and 59 years old who received the Ad26.COV2.S COVID-19 vaccine or a placebo.

To note about this clone: This sample includes further DNA sequences coding for the same CDR3. The chain recombines TRBV27 with TRBJ2-5, with D hard to call. This CDR3 contains 11 residues. The germline CDR1 and CDR2 sequences are MNHEY and SMNVEV (reference sequence). V gave up 3 bases and J gave up 5 bases, with 4 bases separating them. CDR3 loop: CASSFRETQYF. DNA for the CDR3: TGTGCCAGCAGTTTTCGGGAGACCCAGTACTTC.

The V gene is TRBV7-2, the J gene TRBJ2-4, with D unclear. V was trimmed by 4 bases and J by 6 bases, leaving 10 bases between them. In germline, CDR1 is SGHTA, CDR2 FQGNSA. The CDR3 runs to 13 residues. In nucleotides, the CDR3 is TGTGCCAGCAGCTCGCACCACACAAACATTCAGTACTTC. It encodes CASSSHHTNIQYF. The complete variable domain, with remaining parts taken from reference TRBV7-2 and TRBJ2-4, reads GAGVSQSPSNKVTEKGKDVELRCDPISGHTALYWYRQSLGQGLEFLIYFQGNSAPDKSGLPSDRFSAERTGGSVSTLTIQRTQQEDSAVYLCASSSHHTNIQYFGAGTRLSVL.

A remark on this clone: The same CDR3 arises from other DNA sequences in this sample as well. The chain combines TRBV5-1 with TRBJ2-7; 7 bases agree with TRBD2. Germline CDR1 SGHRS, CDR2 YFSETQ. The CDR3 totals 12 residues. J gave up 6 bases and V 0 bases, and 0 bases lay outside the gene matches. CDR3 DNA sequence: TGCGCCAGCAGCTTGGCGGGGGGCGAGCAGTACTTC. Its protein is CASSLAGGEQYF.

V gene TRBV6-2 or TRBV6-3 combines with J gene TRBJ2-1; D unclear. Trimming left V 6 bases short and J 8 bases short, with 20 bases between. The germline gives CDR1 MNHEY, CDR2 SVGEGT. There are 15 residues in the CDR3. The CDR3 is CASSLRWVAPHEQFF. In nucleotides, the CDR3 is TGTGCCAGCAGCCTACGGTGGGTAGCCCCCCATGAGCAGTTCTTC.

The J gene is TRBJ2-3, the V gene TRBV6-4, with D perhaps matching TRBD2 (5 bases). V was trimmed by 5 bases and J by 9 bases, leaving 9 bases between them. The CDR3 totals 11 residues. CDR1 is MRHNA and CDR2 is SNTAGT in the germline V gene. The CDR3 sequence: CASSSKRTQYF. DNA for the CDR3: TGTGCCAGCAGTTCTAAGCGGACGCAGTATTTT.

This chain joins TRBV10-3 and TRBJ1-2; TRBD1 matches 7 bases. This CDR3 contains 16 residues. Germline CDR1 reads ENHRY; CDR2 reads SYGVKD. Unmatched junction bases numbered 10, after V lost 6 bases and J lost 0 bases. CDR3: CAISLDRLVANYGYTF. The CDR3 nucleotides are TGTGCCATCAGCCTGGACAGGCTGGTGGCTAACTATGGCTACACCTTC.

The CDR3 bases are TGTGCCAGTCCCTTTCTGGGGATAAAGCAACCTTACGAGCAGTACTTC. Protein: CASPFLGIKQPYEQYF. The rearrangement links TRBV28 to TRBJ2-7; D unresolved. The CDR3 extends over 16 amino acids. Trimming shortened V by 9 bases and J by 4 bases, and 25 bases separated the two germline ends. Germline CDR1 MDHEN, CDR2 SYDVKM.

The V call is TRBV9, the J call TRBJ2-1; 8 bases are a match to TRBD2. CDR1 is SGDLS and CDR2 is YYNGEE in the germline V gene. This CDR3 is built from 15 residues. V shed 3 bases and J 3 bases; nucleotides not matched to a gene: 5. This chain's CDR3 is CASSGPGLDYNEQFF. The DNA of the CDR3 is TGTGCCAGCAGCGGACCGGGACTAGACTACAATGAGCAGTTCTTC.

V and J are TRBV11-2 and TRBJ2-7; 10 positions agree with TRBD2. V trimming: 1 base; J trimming: 5 bases; junction bases outside the gene matches: 5. The CDR3 spans 15 residues. The V gene's germline CDR1 is SGHAT and CDR2 FQNNGV. This CDR3 reads CASSLVGLALNEQYF. The CDR3 DNA reads TGTGCCAGCAGCTTAGTGGGACTAGCGTTAAACGAGCAGTACTTC.

This chain connects TRBV19 to TRBJ1-6, with D unresolved. Looked up from germline, CDR1 is LNHDA and CDR2 is SQIVND (reference sequence). Trimming removed 2 bases from V and 5 bases from J, with 10 bases in between. CDR3 length equals 15 residues. The CDR3 sequence: CASSIRRMNNSPLHF. In nucleotides, the CDR3 is TGTGCCAGTAGTATAAGGCGGATGAATAATTCACCCCTCCACTTT.

The gene calls are TRBV20-1 and TRBJ2-3; D is undetermined. Germline values: CDR1 DFQATT, CDR2 SNEGSKA (reference sequence). Trimming removed 6 bases from V and 2 bases from J, with 3 bases in between. The length of the CDR3 is 10 residues. CDR3 sequence (DNA): TGCAGTGCCAACACAGATACGCAGTATTTT. Translated, it gives CSANTDTQYF.

Here the CDR3 DNA reads TGTGCCAGCTCACCAGGGGCAGGGTTGAGCTATGGCTACACCTTC. Its translation is CASSPGAGLSYGYTF. This chain links TRBV18 with TRBJ1-2, with a weak D call TRBD1 (5 bases). The V end was cut by 2 bases, the J end by 4 bases, with 14 bases between. CDR1 and CDR2 from the germline V gene are KGHSH and LQKENI. This CDR3 spans 15 amino acids.

J is TRBJ2-2 and V is TRBV5-1, with D unclear. Germline values: CDR1 SGHRS, CDR2 YFSETQ. V gave up 0 bases and J gave up 5 bases, with 11 bases separating them. CDR3 length equals 15 residues. CDR3 nucleotides: TGCGCCAGCAGCTTGGAGACACCGGTGACCGGGGAGCTGTTTTTT. It encodes CASSLETPVTGELFF. Complete variable domain (other parts from reference TRBV5-1 and TRBJ2-2): KAGVTQTPRYLIKTRGQQVTLSCSPISGHRSVSWYQQTPGQGLQFLFEYFSETQRNKGNFPGRFSGRQFSNSRSEMNVSTLELGDSALYLCASSLETPVTGELFFGEGSRLTVL.

The chain carries TRBV27 and TRBJ2-2; D is perhaps TRBD2 (6 bases). This CDR3 is 19 amino acids long. Germline lookup yields CDR1 MNHEY and CDR2 SMNVEV (reference sequence). Trimming removed 2 bases from V and 3 bases from J, with 22 bases in between. CDR3 nucleotides: TGTGCCAGCAGTTTAAGGGGACTTAGCCAGGTCCGGTACACCGGGGAGCTGTTTTTT. This translates into CASSLRGLSQVRYTGELFF.